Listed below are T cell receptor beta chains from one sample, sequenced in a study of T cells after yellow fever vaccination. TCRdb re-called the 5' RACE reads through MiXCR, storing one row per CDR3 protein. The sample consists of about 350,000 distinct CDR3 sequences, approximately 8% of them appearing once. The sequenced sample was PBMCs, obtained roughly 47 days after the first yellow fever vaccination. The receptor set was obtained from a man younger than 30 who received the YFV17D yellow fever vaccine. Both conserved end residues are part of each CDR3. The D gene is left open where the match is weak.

CASSSGLAGTDTQYF | TRBJ2-3 | TRBV5-1 | TRBD2
CASSPIGGRNNEQFF | TRBJ2-1 | TRBV7-9 | -
CASSRTGGRETQYF | TRBJ2-5 | TRBV4-1 | TRBD1
CASSSERGGVANVLTF | TRBJ2-6 | TRBV7-8 | TRBD2
CASSQGRTGGHTQYF | TRBJ2-3 | TRBV4-2 | -
CASRGQGTTEAFF | TRBJ1-1 | TRBV12-3/TRBV12-4 | TRBD1
CASSQPIGGQGPGRANVLTF | TRBJ2-6 | TRBV11-1 | TRBD1
CASSTHTGTTDTQYF | TRBJ2-3 | TRBV12-3/TRBV12-4 | -
CSVADSYGYAF | TRBJ1-2 | TRBV29-1 | -
CASSRLTDTQYF | TRBJ2-3 | TRBV14 | -
CASGLAGNGEQFF | TRBJ2-1 | TRBV2 | TRBD2
CASSLTGEKSSGNTIYF | TRBJ1-3 | TRBV7-2 | TRBD1
CASSQDGQGNYGYTF | TRBJ1-2 | TRBV4-3 | TRBD1
CASSYSRRGSNEQFF | TRBJ2-1 | TRBV6-5 | -
CASSFGSTTTGELFF | TRBJ2-2 | TRBV5-1 | -
CASSLLESYEQYF | TRBJ2-7 | TRBV27 | -
CASSQSGTGNSPLHF | TRBJ1-6 | TRBV4-3 | TRBD1
CASSPLGTVTDTQNF | TRBJ2-3 | TRBV28 | TRBD1
CASSGGGQETQYF | TRBJ2-5 | TRBV4-3 | -
CASSHATQGGRGFQPQHF | TRBJ1-5 | TRBV4-1 | TRBD1
CASSKDCYNQPQHF | TRBJ1-5 | TRBV7-2 | -
CSASKGNSNQPQHF | TRBJ1-5 | TRBV20-1 | -
CASSFTGQGRWNEKLFF | TRBJ1-4 | TRBV5-5 | TRBD1
CSARDGGGRQETQYF | TRBJ2-5 | TRBV20-1 | -
CSAREPRAAWSGAFF | TRBJ1-1 | TRBV20-1 | -
CATSHPRESGNTIYF | TRBJ1-3 | TRBV15 | -
CAISSGTVNTEAFF | TRBJ1-1 | TRBV10-3 | TRBD1
CAITSDREGNSFF | TRBJ1-1 | TRBV10-3 | TRBD1
CATSRAGENTQYF | TRBJ2-3 | TRBV24-1 | -
CASCLGGNEQFF | TRBJ2-1 | TRBV12-3/TRBV12-4 | TRBD2
CSARLLSGGANTAETQYF | TRBJ2-5 | TRBV20-1 | TRBD2
CASSPLAGGFYNEQFF | TRBJ2-1 | TRBV5-5 | TRBD2
CASSLAQAYPYEQYF | TRBJ2-7 | TRBV7-9 | -
CASSADGDNNYGYTF | TRBJ1-2 | TRBV5-1 | -
CTVGWTSGGRTDTQYF | TRBJ2-3 | TRBV20-1 | TRBD2